The 20 T cell receptor beta chains given below trace back to one sample, sequenced in a study of CD8 T cells in ankylosing spondylitis. Study-wide results and limits: There was a TCR beta motif, made of several highly homologous variants, that appeared characteristic of ankylosing spondylitis blood.

One entry per CDR3 protein, called by TCRdb with MiXCR from the 5' RACE reads. In the table there are approximately 220,000 distinct CDR3 sequences, around 18% of which are singletons. No antigen is known for these receptors. The sample consisted of blood, either unsorted or a sorted T cell fraction (not recorded which). These receptors were collected from a male donor with ankylosing spondylitis.

This rearrangement joins TRBV5-1 to TRBJ1-1, with D hard to call. Germline V gene sequence: CDR1 SGHRS, CDR2 YFSETQ. CDR3 size: 13 residues. The V end was cut by 0 bases, the J end by 4 bases, with 7 bases between. The CDR3: CASSLAGFTEAFF. The CDR3 DNA reads as TGCGCCAGCAGCTTGGCAGGATTCACTGAAGCTTTCTTT.

The gene calls are TRBV20-1 and TRBJ1-6; D is ambiguous. Germline CDR1 is DFQATT and CDR2 is SNEGSKA (reference sequence). The CDR3 is 13 residues long. Deletions cut 6 bases from V and 9 bases from J, with 15 bases between. The CDR3 sequence is CSARTGDGSPLHF. In nucleotides, the CDR3 is TGCAGTGCCCGTACTGGAGACGGTTCACCCCTCCACTTT.

The V gene is TRBV9, the J gene TRBJ2-7; D may match TRBD1 or TRBD2 (5 bases each). V was pared by 3 bases and J by 3 bases, with 16 bases between. The germline gives CDR1 SGDLS, CDR2 YYNGEE. The CDR3 is made up of 15 amino acids. The DNA for the CDR3 is TGTGCCAGCAGCGCCTGCCGCAGGGAGAGCTACGAGCAGTACTTC. Translated: CASSACRRESYEQYF.

Only a few counts were recorded for this clonotype. This chain links TRBV25-1 with TRBJ2-1; D is tentatively TRBD1 or TRBD2 (5 bases each). With 1 base removed from V and 4 bases from J, the gap between germline ends came to 5 bases. Per germline, CDR1 MGHDK and CDR2 SYGVNS. The CDR3 consists of 13 residues. The CDR3 DNA reads as TGTGCCAGCAGTGAATGGGGGTACAATGAGCAGTTCTTC. Its translation is CASSEWGYNEQFF.

This clonotype has only a few counts. This chain joins TRBV14 and TRBJ1-1, with D unresolved. From germline, CDR1 is SGHDN and CDR2 FVKESK. The CDR3 totals 14 residues. V was clipped by 4 bases and J by 5 bases, with 14 bases between them. CDR3 nucleotide sequence: TGTGCCAGCAGCCCGGGGTTCGGGGAGACTGAAGCTTTCTTT. Translating it yields CASSPGFGETEAFF.

As regards this clonotype: A much larger clone sits a single nucleotide away, making a read error possible. The chain uses TRBV12-3 or TRBV12-4 and TRBJ2-1; 7 bases map to TRBD1. The CDR3 consists of 17 residues. CDR3 in DNA: TGTACCAGCAGTCTAACGGGGTTACAGGGGTTGTTGAATGAGCAGTTCTTC. Encoded protein: CTSSLTGLQGLLNEQFF.

The sample holds many counts of this clonotype. This rearrangement joins TRBV27 to TRBJ2-7; D uncertain. This CDR3 comprises 14 residues. Germline lookup yields CDR1 MNHEY and CDR2 SMNVEV (reference sequence). V lost 4 bases and J lost 3, with 13 bases in between. CDR3: CASSSPLVSYEQYF. CDR3 coding DNA: TGTGCCAGCAGTTCCCCCCTGGTGAGCTACGAGCAGTACTTC.

This clonotype showed up just a few times. V usage is TRBV11-2 and J usage is TRBJ2-7, with D possibly being TRBD1 or TRBD2 (6 bases each). V was clipped by 1 base and J by 11 bases, with 12 bases between them. CDR3 length equals 12 residues. In germline, CDR1 is SGHAT, CDR2 FQNNGV. The CDR3 nucleotides read TGTGCCAGCAGCTTAGGAAGGGGGGCAGAGTACTTC. Protein: CASSLGRGAEYF.

The chain combines TRBV20-1 with TRBJ2-5, with 16 bases lining up with TRBD2. This CDR3 region has 16 residues. V trimming: 1 base; J trimming: 5 bases; junction bases outside the gene matches: 4. The germline V gene encodes CDR1 DFQATT and CDR2 SNEGSKA (reference sequence). The CDR3 DNA follows: TGCAGTGCTAGAGCTGGGACTAGCGGGGGGGGGGAGACCCAGTACTTC. Translation gives CSARAGTSGGGETQYF.

The table lists this clonotype with many counts. The V gene is TRBV4-1, the J gene TRBJ2-7; 9 bases are a match to TRBD1. Germline lookup yields CDR1 MGHRA and CDR2 YSYEKL. Losses at the gene ends were 3 bases for V and 4 bases for J; bases not matched to a gene: 4. The CDR3 is 14 amino acids. CDR3 in amino acids: CASSHPGQGYEQYF. The DNA of the CDR3 is TGCGCCAGCAGCCACCCGGGACAGGGTTACGAGCAGTACTTC.

The table lists this clonotype with a count of one. The chain employs TRBV19 and TRBJ1-1; D not certain. From germline, CDR1 is LNHDA and CDR2 SQIVND (reference sequence). The germline V and J ends were trimmed by 7 bases and 7 bases, with 16 bases remaining between them. The CDR3 covers 13 residues. DNA for the CDR3: TGTGCCAGTAAGACCCAGGTTTCGGGTGAAGCTTTCTTT. Translating gives CASKTQVSGEAFF.

This sequence joins TRBV4-1 and TRBJ2-2, with D possibly TRBD1 on 5 matching bases. Trimming stripped 1 base from V and 2 bases from J, with 20 bases between. CDR3 length: 19 amino acids. CDR1 is MGHRA and CDR2 is YSYEKL in the germline V gene. CDR3 in amino acids: CASSQVPTGSPFNTGELFF. The CDR3 DNA reads TGCGCCAGCAGCCAAGTCCCCACAGGTTCTCCGTTCAACACCGGGGAGCTGTTTTTT.

This clonotype was seen more than once but under ten times. The chain recombines TRBV12-3 or TRBV12-4 with TRBJ2-7; D is unclear. The CDR3 has 16 residues. V was cut by 1 base and J by 3 bases, with 16 bases left in between. CDR3 residues: CASSLDIGGESYEQYF. The CDR3 bases are TGTGCCAGCAGTTTAGATATCGGTGGAGAAAGCTACGAGCAGTACTTC.

This rearrangement joins TRBV6-5 to TRBJ1-6; D not resolved. V gave up 0 bases and J gave up 6 bases, with 9 bases separating them. This CDR3 is 15 amino acids long. CDR1 and CDR2 from the germline V gene are MNHEY and SVGAGI. CDR3 region: CASSYSGEPNSPLHF. The CDR3 DNA reads TGTGCCAGCAGTTACTCGGGAGAGCCTAATTCACCCCTCCACTTT.

The rearrangement joins TRBV11-1 to TRBJ1-1; TRBD1 matches 8 bases. Losses at the gene ends were 2 bases for V and 4 bases for J; bases not matched to a gene: 15. CDR1 and CDR2 from the germline V gene are SGHAT and FQDESV (reference sequence). The CDR3 runs 18 residues. CDR3 nucleotides: TGTGCCAGCAGCTTACAGGGGGCCGGTGGGGCCATGGGCACTGAAGCTTTCTTT. Translating gives CASSLQGAGGAMGTEAFF.

Only a few counts were recorded for this clonotype. The chain uses TRBV13 and TRBJ1-4, with no clear D. CDR3 size: 15 residues. Germline CDR1 PRHDT, CDR2 FYEKMQ (reference sequence). The V end lost 5 bases, the J end lost 1 base, and 11 bases lay between the germline ends. CDR3 region: CASSDGEGTNEKLFF. CDR3 DNA sequence: TGTGCCAGCAGCGACGGGGAAGGAACTAATGAAAAACTGTTTTTT.

This clonotype was found a few times. This chain uses TRBV4-1 with TRBJ2-1, with unresolved D. V was cut by 3 bases and J by 8 bases, with 14 bases left in between. The CDR3 length is 14 residues. Germline V gene data show CDR1 as MGHRA and CDR2 as YSYEKL. The CDR3 DNA reads as TGCGCCAGCAGCCAGGACCCATCAGGCGATGAGCAGTTCTTC. Translating it yields CASSQDPSGDEQFF.

This clonotype occurred many times. The chain recombines TRBV12-3 or TRBV12-4 with TRBJ1-1, with 7 bases lining up with TRBD1. Germline trimming cut 5 bases from V and 1 base from J; bases unmatched to any gene: 10. The CDR3 runs to 16 residues. In nucleotides, the CDR3 is TGTGCCAGCAGTCCGACTCTGACAGGGTGGAACACTGAAGCTTTCTTT. It specifies CASSPTLTGWNTEAFF.

This clonotype has only a few counts. This rearrangement joins TRBV2 to TRBJ2-7, with 8 bases aligning to TRBD2. The CDR3 length is 16 residues. CDR1 and CDR2 from the germline V gene are SNHLY and FYNNEI. V was pared by 3 bases and J by 2 bases, with 9 bases of the junction left unmatched. The CDR3 is CASSDLLGLVPYEQYF. The DNA of the CDR3 is TGTGCCAGCAGTGATTTGTTGGGACTAGTTCCCTACGAGCAGTACTTC.

This clonotype was detected once. The rearrangement uses TRBV6-1 and TRBJ2-7, with 10 bases that match TRBD2. Germline CDR1 is MNHNS and CDR2 is SASEGT. The CDR3 spans 14 residues. The trim removed 5 bases at V and 6 bases at J, leaving 7 bases unmatched. The CDR3 loop is CASSRTSGISEQYF. The CDR3, as DNA: TGTGCCAGCAGTCGTACTAGCGGGATAAGCGAGCAGTACTTC.